This T cell receptor (beta chain) originates from a study of metastatic and nonmetastatic thyroid tumors. TCRdb reassembled clones from the PCR reads with MiXCR. The sample has roughly 13,000 clones, roughly 28% seen once. There are many counts of this clone. All patients were treatment-naive before thyroid surgery. Material: blood. This sequence originates from a female donor with papillary thyroid cancer or a benign thyroid nodule (not recorded which). Some clones in this sample may be carry-over from other donors' samples.

CDR3 loop: CASSLGGQGSQAFF. The CDR3 DNA reads as TGTGCCAGCAGCTTAGGGGGACAGGGGTCTCAAGCTTTCTTT. The J gene is TRBJ1-1, the V gene TRBV7-9; 10 nucleotides match TRBD1. Trimming cost V 1 base and J 9 bases; bases outside gene matches: 5. Per the germline V gene, CDR1 is SEHNR and CDR2 is FQNEAQ (reference sequence). The CDR3 runs to 14 residues.